This T cell receptor (beta chain) was observed in a study of blood T cell repertoires in COVID-19. Generated by immunoSEQ multiplex PCR, the TCRdb table keeps only in-frame clones and is missing some. Counted here are about 110,000 clones, about 80% occurring once; the ten biggest clones make up 11% to 15%. V shed 4 bases and J 0 bases; nucleotides not matched to a gene: 3. This CDR3 region has 15 residues. Germline CDR1 LNHDA, CDR2 SQIVND (reference sequence). The sequencing sample was made of peripheral blood. This receptor was identified in a woman aged 55-70 years with acute or convalescent COVID-19. The chain combines TRBV19 with TRBJ1-3; 7 positions match TRBD1. For the CDR3, the DNA is TGTGCCAGTAGTACCCGACAGGGCTCTGGAAACACCATATATTTT. Its translation is CASSTRQGSGNTIYF.